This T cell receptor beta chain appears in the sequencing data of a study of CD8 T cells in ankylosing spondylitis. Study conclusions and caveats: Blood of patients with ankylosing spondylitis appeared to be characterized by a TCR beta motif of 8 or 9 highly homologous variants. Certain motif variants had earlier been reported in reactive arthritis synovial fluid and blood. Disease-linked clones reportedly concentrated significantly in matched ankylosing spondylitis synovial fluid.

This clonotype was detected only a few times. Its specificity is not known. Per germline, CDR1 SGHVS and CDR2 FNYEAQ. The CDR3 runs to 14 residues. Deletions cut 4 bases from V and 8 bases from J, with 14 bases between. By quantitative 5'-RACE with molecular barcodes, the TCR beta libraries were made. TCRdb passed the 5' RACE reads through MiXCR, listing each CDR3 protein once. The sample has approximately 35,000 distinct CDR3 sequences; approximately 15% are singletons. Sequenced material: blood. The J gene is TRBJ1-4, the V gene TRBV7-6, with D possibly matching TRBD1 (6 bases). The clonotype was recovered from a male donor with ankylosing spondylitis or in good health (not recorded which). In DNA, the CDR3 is TGTGCCAGCAGCTCAGGACAGCCCGGGGAAAAACTGTTTTTT. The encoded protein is CASSSGQPGEKLFF.